This TCR beta chain was profiled in a study of cytotoxic CD8 clonotypes in ibrutinib-treated CLL. Study-level results: Higher clonality was seen at ibrutinib response and a return toward baseline at progression. Public clonotypes, rarely seen, contracted or held steady on treatment.

Profiled with immunoSEQ multiplex PCR; TCRdb holds only in-frame clones, not every one. Of roughly 250,000 clones in the sample, 70% are singletons; the top ten hold less than 20%. Comment on this clone: Its cognate antigen is unknown.

The V gene's germline CDR1 is SNHLY and CDR2 FYNNEI. V gave up 8 bases and J gave up 2 bases, with 13 bases separating them. The CDR3 runs to 14 residues. The sequenced sample was PBMCs, obtained after 24 months of ibrutinib treatment. The clonotype was recovered from a human donor with chronic lymphocytic leukemia. The chain employs TRBV2 and TRBJ1-5; D is possibly TRBD1 (6 bases). In DNA, the CDR3 is TGTGCCAGCGAGGGGGGAGTAGGCAATCAGCCCCAGCATTTT. Translation: CASEGGVGNQPQHF.